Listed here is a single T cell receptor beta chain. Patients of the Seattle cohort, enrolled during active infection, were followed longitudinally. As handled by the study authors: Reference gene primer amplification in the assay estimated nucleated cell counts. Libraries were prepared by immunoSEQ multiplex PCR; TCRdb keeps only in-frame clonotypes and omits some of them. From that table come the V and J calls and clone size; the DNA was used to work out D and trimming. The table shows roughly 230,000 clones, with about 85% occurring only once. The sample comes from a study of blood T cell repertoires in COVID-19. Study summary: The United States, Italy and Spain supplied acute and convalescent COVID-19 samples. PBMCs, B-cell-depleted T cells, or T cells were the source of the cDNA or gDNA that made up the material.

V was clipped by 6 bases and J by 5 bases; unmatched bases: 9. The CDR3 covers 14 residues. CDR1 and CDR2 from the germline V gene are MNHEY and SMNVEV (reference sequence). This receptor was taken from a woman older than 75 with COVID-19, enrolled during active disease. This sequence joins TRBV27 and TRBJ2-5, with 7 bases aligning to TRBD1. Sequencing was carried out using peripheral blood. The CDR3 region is CASSPPPGGETQYF. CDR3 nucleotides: TGTGCCAGCAGCCCCCCCCCAGGGGGTGAGACCCAGTACTTC.